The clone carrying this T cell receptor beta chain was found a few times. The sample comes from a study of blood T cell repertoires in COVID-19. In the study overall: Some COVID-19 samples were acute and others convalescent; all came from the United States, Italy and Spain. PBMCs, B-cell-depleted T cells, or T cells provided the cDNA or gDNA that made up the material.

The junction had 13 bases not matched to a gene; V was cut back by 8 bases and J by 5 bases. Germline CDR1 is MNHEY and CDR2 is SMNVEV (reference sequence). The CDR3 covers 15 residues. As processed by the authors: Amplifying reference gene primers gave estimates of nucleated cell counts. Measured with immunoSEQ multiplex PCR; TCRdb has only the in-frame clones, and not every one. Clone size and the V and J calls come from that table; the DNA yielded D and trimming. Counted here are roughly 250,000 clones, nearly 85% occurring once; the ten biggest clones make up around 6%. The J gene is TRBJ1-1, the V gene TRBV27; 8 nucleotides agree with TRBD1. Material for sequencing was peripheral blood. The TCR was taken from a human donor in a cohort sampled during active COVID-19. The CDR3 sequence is CASAKLQGGGTEAFF. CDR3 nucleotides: TGTGCCAGCGCCAAGCTACAGGGGGGAGGGACTGAAGCTTTCTTT.